These 20 T cell receptor beta chains share one sample of origin, sequenced in a study of cytomegalovirus exposure and HLA in healthy donors. The PCR made use of 60 Vbeta and 13 Jbeta primers. The repertoire was sequenced with immunoSEQ multiplex PCR; TCRdb's copy has only in-frame clones and lacks some. This sample has tens of thousands of clones, with 60% to 85% found just once. The sequenced sample consisted of PBMCs. These receptors all come from a male donor in good health and CMV-seropositive.

The V gene is TRBV5-4, the J gene TRBJ2-1; D might be TRBD2 (9 bases). The CDR3 runs to 17 residues. The germline V and J ends were trimmed by 4 bases and 2 bases, with 19 bases remaining between them. CDR1 is SGHNT and CDR2 is YYREEE in the germline V gene (reference sequence). CDR3 coding DNA: TGTGCCAGCAGCCCCGACCTAGCGGGACAGGCCTACAATGAGCAGTTCTTC. Its protein product is CASSPDLAGQAYNEQFF.

V and J are TRBV15 and TRBJ1-2; 8 bases line up with TRBD1. This CDR3 comprises 14 residues. Per germline, CDR1 LNHNV and CDR2 YYDKDF (reference sequence). The V and J ends lost 5 bases and 6 bases, in that order; junction bases with no gene match: 8. The CDR3, as DNA: TGTGCCACCAGCCGCCTTCAGGGGGCGAATGGCTACACCTTC. Its protein product is CATSRLQGANGYTF.

V is TRBV9 and J is TRBJ2-3, with 10 positions matching TRBD1. The trim removed 4 bases at V and 6 bases at J, leaving 8 bases unmatched. CDR1 and CDR2 (germline): SGDLS, YYNGEE. This CDR3 region has 15 residues. In nucleotides, the CDR3 is TGTGCCAGCAGCACCGGACAGGGGGGCTGGGATACGCAGTATTTT. Translation: CASSTGQGGWDTQYF.

In this sample, this clone turned up many times. V and J are TRBV11-1 and TRBJ1-1, with D possibly matching TRBD1 (5 bases). This CDR3 contains 15 residues. Germline V lookup: CDR1 SGHAT, CDR2 FQDESV (reference sequence). The ends were cut back, 1 base at V and 1 base at J, with 10 bases in the middle. In DNA, the CDR3 is TGTGCCAGCAGCTTAGGTATAGGGGCGAACACTGAAGCTTTCTTT. Amino acid sequence: CASSLGIGANTEAFF.

V is TRBV28 and J is TRBJ2-7; D is possibly TRBD1 (6 bases). V shed 5 bases and J shed 0 bases, with 11 bases lying between them. This CDR3 is 14 amino acids long. The germline CDR1 and CDR2 sequences are MDHEN and SYDVKM. The CDR3 protein is CASSDQGNSYEQYF. CDR3 nucleotide sequence: TGTGCCAGCAGTGACCAGGGGAACTCCTACGAGCAGTACTTC.

This chain joins TRBV6-1 and TRBJ1-5, with D unclear. The CDR3 loop spans 15 amino acids. CDR1 and CDR2 from the germline V gene are MNHNS and SASEGT. V was cut by 3 bases and J by 2 bases, with 11 bases left in between. The CDR3, as DNA: TGTGCCAGCAGTGACGCGGGAACGGGCAATCAGCCCCAGCATTTT. This translates into CASSDAGTGNQPQHF.

The V and J genes are TRBV7-9 and TRBJ2-5; D is uncertain. The length of the CDR3 is 14 residues. Germline loops: CDR1 SEHNR, CDR2 FQNEAQ (reference sequence). Trimming left V 1 base short and J 5 bases short, with 11 bases between. This CDR3 reads CASSLVYIPETQYF. The CDR3, as DNA: TGTGCCAGCAGCTTAGTATATATTCCGGAGACCCAGTACTTC.

This clone has a single count. The chain has TRBV4-1 and TRBJ1-2; a possible D gene is TRBD1 (6 bases). V gave up 5 bases and J gave up 7 bases, with 11 bases separating them. The germline V gene encodes CDR1 MGHRA and CDR2 YSYEKL. The CDR3 covers 12 residues. CDR3 bases: TGCGCCAGCAGCTTACAGGGTTCTGGCTACACCTTC. Translated: CASSLQGSGYTF.

The J gene is TRBJ2-2, the V gene TRBV5-8; TRBD1 matches at 8 bases. J was trimmed by 4 bases and V by 0 bases; bases with no gene match: 2. Germline V lookup: CDR1 SGHTS, CDR2 YDEGEE. This CDR3 is built from 15 residues. The CDR3 region is CASSLGTGPTGELFF. The DNA for the CDR3 is TGTGCCAGCAGCTTGGGGACAGGGCCCACCGGGGAGCTGTTTTTT.

This clone appeared once. J is TRBJ2-7 and V is TRBV7-6; a possible D gene is TRBD2 (7 bases). CDR1 is SGHVS and CDR2 is FNYEAQ in the germline V gene. The CDR3 extends over 18 amino acids. V was cut by 4 bases and J by 2 bases, with 24 bases left in between. CDR3 coding DNA: TGTGCCAGCAGCTCCGCGGGTGGGTTCCGGGGGGCCACCTACGAGCAGTACTTC. It yields the protein CASSSAGGFRGATYEQYF.

This sequence joins TRBV7-9 and TRBJ2-1; 12 bases are shared with TRBD1. CDR1 is SEHNR and CDR2 is FQNEAQ in the germline V gene (reference sequence). This CDR3 contains 17 residues. The ends lost 5 bases at V and 4 bases at J; junction bases unmatched: 9. This CDR3 reads CASSTWGTGGRYNEQFF. The CDR3 DNA reads as TGTGCCAGCAGCACATGGGGGACAGGGGGCCGTTACAATGAGCAGTTCTTC.

The rearrangement uses TRBV10-2 and TRBJ1-2; weak D call: TRBD1 (5 bases). The germline V gene encodes CDR1 WSHSY and CDR2 SAAADI. The CDR3 totals 16 residues. Trimming pared 3 bases from V and 1 base from J, leaving 15 bases between. CDR3 protein: CASSEPTGADNYGYTF. CDR3 DNA: TGCGCCAGCAGTGAACCCACAGGCGCCGATAACTATGGCTACACCTTC.

This chain joins TRBV6-1 and TRBJ1-3; maybe TRBD1 (5 bases). Per the germline V gene, CDR1 is MNHNS and CDR2 is SASEGT. CDR3 size: 15 residues. The germline V and J ends were trimmed by 3 bases and 0 bases, with 9 bases remaining between them. Here the CDR3 reads CASSEGGSSGNTIYF. In nucleotides, the CDR3 is TGTGCCAGCAGTGAGGGGGGAAGCTCTGGAAACACCATATATTTT.

On this clone: In the same sample, other DNA sequences code for this CDR3. V is TRBV4-1 and J is TRBJ2-1; 7 nucleotides align to TRBD1. With 1 base clipped from V and 5 bases from J, the junction kept 8 bases outside the gene matches. The CDR3 consists of 16 residues. The germline V gene encodes CDR1 MGHRA and CDR2 YSYEKL. The CDR3 is CASSQVDRAGDNEQFF. In DNA form, the CDR3 reads TGCGCCAGCAGCCAAGTCGACAGGGCTGGGGACAATGAGCAGTTCTTC.

This clone was observed a few times. The chain is built from TRBV11-2 and TRBJ1-1; D perhaps matches TRBD1 (5 bases). With 1 base removed from V and 1 base from J, the gap between germline ends came to 10 bases. Germline CDR1 and CDR2: SGHAT and FQNNGV. The length of the CDR3 is 15 residues. CDR3 coding DNA: TGTGCCAGCAGCTTAGTAAGGGGTCGGAACACTGAAGCTTTCTTT. Translation gives CASSLVRGRNTEAFF.

The chain employs TRBV4-1 and TRBJ2-2; 7 nucleotides line up with TRBD2. CDR1 is MGHRA, CDR2 YSYEKL, per germline. The CDR3 has 16 amino acids. J gave up 2 bases and V 4 bases, and 7 bases lay outside the gene matches. The CDR3 region has the DNA TGCGCCAGCAGCCCAGGTCGCGGGGGTAACACCGGGGAGCTGTTTTTT. Protein sequence: CASSPGRGGNTGELFF.

CDR3 sequence reads: CAISASLAGVSYEQYF. The CDR3, as DNA: TGTGCCATCAGTGCGTCACTAGCGGGAGTTTCCTACGAGCAGTACTTC. This chain connects TRBV10-3 to TRBJ2-7; 11 positions match TRBD2. Trimming removed 4 bases from V and 1 base from J; junction bases left unmatched: 6. The CDR3 runs 16 residues. Per germline, CDR1 ENHRY and CDR2 SYGVKD.

The chain uses TRBV5-4 and TRBJ2-4; 10 bases are shared with TRBD1. Trimming cost V 2 bases and J 0 bases; bases outside gene matches: 2. Germline V gene lookup returns CDR1 SGHNT and CDR2 YYREEE (reference sequence). This CDR3 has 16 amino acids. The chain's CDR3 is CASSFGTGVAKNIQYF. The CDR3 DNA reads TGTGCCAGCAGCTTTGGGACAGGGGTAGCCAAAAACATTCAGTACTTC.

This chain uses TRBV7-6 with TRBJ2-7; 9 positions agree with TRBD2. The germline V gene has CDR1 SGHVS and CDR2 FNYEAQ. V lost 5 bases and J lost 6; bases outside the gene matches: 11. The CDR3 consists of 15 residues. CDR3 in amino acids: CASSPQGGGAGEQYF. CDR3 nucleotides: TGTGCCAGCAGCCCCCAAGGCGGGGGGGCAGGCGAGCAGTACTTC.

V usage is TRBV4-1 and J usage is TRBJ2-3; 8 positions agree with TRBD2. CDR1 MGHRA and CDR2 YSYEKL come from the germline V gene. The CDR3 spans 16 residues. Trimming at V came to 1 base and at J to 8 bases, leaving 11 bases not matched to a gene. The CDR3 here is CASSQGVGGDLGTQYF. CDR3 nucleotides: TGCGCCAGCAGCCAAGGGGTCGGGGGGGATCTCGGTACGCAGTATTTT.